This T cell receptor beta chain was sequenced for a study of identical twins. TCRdb re-derived calls from the 5' RACE reads in MiXCR, one entry per CDR3 protein. The table has more than 600,000 distinct CDR3 sequences, around a sixth seen once. The V and J ends lost 3 bases and 8 bases respectively, with 17 bases between them. From germline, CDR1 is WNHNN and CDR2 SYGVQD (reference sequence). The CDR3 runs to 15 residues. This sample also belongs to another study, concerning T cells expressing NK-cell markers.

This receptor was identified in a woman aged 18-30 years in good health. Sequencing was carried out using PBMCs. The genes are TRBV10-1 and TRBJ2-1, with D maybe TRBD1 (6 bases). DNA for the CDR3: TGCGCCAGCAGTGACAGGGGACGGCCCTTAGATGAGCAGTTCTTC. Its translation is CASSDRGRPLDEQFF.